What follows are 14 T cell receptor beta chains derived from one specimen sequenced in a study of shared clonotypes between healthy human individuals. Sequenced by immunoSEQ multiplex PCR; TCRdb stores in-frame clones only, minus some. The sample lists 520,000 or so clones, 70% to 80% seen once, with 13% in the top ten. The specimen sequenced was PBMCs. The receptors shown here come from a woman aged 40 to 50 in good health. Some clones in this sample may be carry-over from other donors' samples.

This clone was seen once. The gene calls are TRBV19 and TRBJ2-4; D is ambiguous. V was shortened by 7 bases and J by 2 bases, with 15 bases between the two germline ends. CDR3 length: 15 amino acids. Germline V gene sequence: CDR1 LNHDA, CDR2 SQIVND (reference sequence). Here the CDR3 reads CASNSFSASKNIQYF. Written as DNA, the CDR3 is TGTGCCAGTAACTCGTTTTCTGCCTCCAAAAACATTCAGTACTTC. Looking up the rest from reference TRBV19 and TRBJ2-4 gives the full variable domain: DGGITQSPKYLFRKEGQNVTLSCEQNLNHDAMYWYRQDPGQGLRLIYYSQIVNDFQKGDIAEGYSVSREKKESFPLTVTSAQKNPTAFYLCASNSFSASKNIQYFGAGTRLSVL.

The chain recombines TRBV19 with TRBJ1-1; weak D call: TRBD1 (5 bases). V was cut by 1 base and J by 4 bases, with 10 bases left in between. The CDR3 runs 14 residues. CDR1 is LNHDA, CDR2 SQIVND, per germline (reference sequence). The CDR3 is CASSIAGLLTEAFF. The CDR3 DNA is TGTGCCAGTAGTATAGCGGGGCTGCTCACTGAAGCTTTCTTT.

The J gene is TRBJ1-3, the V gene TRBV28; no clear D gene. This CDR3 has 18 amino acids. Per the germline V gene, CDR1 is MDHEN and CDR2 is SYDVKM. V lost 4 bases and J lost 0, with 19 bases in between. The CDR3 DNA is TGTGCCAGCAGTTCCGGGGTCATACGCGATCTCTCTGGAAACACCATATATTTT. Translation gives CASSSGVIRDLSGNTIYF.

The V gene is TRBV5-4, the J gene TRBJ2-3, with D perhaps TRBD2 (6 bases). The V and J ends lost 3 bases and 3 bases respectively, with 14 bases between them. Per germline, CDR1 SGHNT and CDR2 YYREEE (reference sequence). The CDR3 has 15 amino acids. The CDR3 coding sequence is TGTGCCAGCAGCTCATACCCCGGGAGTACAGATACGCAGTATTTT. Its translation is CASSSYPGSTDTQYF.

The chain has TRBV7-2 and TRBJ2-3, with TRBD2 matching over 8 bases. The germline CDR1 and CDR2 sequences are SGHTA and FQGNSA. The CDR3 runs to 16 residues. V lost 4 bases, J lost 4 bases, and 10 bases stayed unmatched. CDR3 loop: CASSSPRQRESDTQYF. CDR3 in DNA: TGTGCCAGCAGCTCCCCCCGTCAGCGGGAGTCAGATACGCAGTATTTT.

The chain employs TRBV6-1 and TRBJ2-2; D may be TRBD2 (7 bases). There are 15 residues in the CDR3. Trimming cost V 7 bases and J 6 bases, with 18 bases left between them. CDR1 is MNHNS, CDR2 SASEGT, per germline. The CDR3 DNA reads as TGTGCCAGCAAGAGGACAGCGGGGAGTTCCGGGGAGCTGTTTTTT. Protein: CASKRTAGSSGELFF.

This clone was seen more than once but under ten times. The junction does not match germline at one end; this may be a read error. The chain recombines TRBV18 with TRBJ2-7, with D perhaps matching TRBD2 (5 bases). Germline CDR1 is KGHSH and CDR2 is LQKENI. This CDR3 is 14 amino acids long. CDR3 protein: CASSPGQNRLSGNF. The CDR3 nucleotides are TGTGCCAGCTCACCAGGCCAGAACCGACTAAGTGGGAACTTC.

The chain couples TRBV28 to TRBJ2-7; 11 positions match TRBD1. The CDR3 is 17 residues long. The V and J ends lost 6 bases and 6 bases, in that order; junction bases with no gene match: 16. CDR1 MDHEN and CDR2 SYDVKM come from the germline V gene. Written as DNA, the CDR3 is TGTGCCAGCAGGTGGGCCGGGACAGGGGGAATTGGTGGCGAGCAGTACTTC. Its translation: CASRWAGTGGIGGEQYF.

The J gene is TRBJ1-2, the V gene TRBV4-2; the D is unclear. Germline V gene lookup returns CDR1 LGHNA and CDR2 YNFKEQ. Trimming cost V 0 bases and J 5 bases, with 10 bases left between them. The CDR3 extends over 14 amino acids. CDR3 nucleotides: TGTGCCAGCAGCCAAGATCAACTAGGTTATGGCTACACCTTC. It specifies CASSQDQLGYGYTF.

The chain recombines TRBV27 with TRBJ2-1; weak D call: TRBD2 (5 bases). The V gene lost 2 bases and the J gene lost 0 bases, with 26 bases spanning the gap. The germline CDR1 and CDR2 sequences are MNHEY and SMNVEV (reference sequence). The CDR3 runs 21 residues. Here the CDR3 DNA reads TGTGCCAGCAGTTTAAAACCCCGTTTGTCAGGACTTCTCAGCTCCTACAATGAGCAGTTCTTC. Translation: CASSLKPRLSGLLSSYNEQFF.

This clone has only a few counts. The CDR3 region has the DNA TGTGCCAGCAGGAAGGGCCTCACTAATGAAAAACTGTTTTTT. As protein: CASRKGLTNEKLFF. The chain combines TRBV6-1 with TRBJ1-4; D not resolved. V was cut by 6 bases and J by 2 bases, with 10 bases left in between. Germline CDR1 reads MNHNS; CDR2 reads SASEGT. The CDR3 is 14 residues long.

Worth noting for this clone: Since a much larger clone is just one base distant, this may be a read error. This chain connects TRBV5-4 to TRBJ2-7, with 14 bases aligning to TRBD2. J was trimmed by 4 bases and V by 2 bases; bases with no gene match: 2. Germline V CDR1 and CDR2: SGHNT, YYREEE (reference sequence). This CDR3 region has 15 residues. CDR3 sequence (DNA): TGTGCCAGCAGCTTTGGGACTAGCGGGAGATACGAGCAGTACTTC. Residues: CASSFGTSGRYEQYF. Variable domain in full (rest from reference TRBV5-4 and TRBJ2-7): ETGVTQSPTHLIKTRGQQVTLRCSSQSGHNTVSWYQQALGQGPQFIFQYYREEENGRGNFPPRFSGLQFPNYSSELNVNALELDDSALYLCASSFGTSGRYEQYFGPGTRLTVT.

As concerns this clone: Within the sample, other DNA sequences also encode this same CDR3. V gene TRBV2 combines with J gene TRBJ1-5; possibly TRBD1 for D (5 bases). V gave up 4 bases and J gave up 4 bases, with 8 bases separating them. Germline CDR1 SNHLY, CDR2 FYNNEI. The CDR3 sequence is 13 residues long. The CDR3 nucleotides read TGTGCCAGCAGTGGTCGGGGGAATCAGCCCCAGCATTTT. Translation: CASSGRGNQPQHF.

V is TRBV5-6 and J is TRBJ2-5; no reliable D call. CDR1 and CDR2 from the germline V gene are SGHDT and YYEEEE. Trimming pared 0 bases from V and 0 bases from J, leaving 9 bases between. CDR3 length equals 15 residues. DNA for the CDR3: TGTGCCAGCAGCTTGGGCTCTGGGAACCAAGAGACCCAGTACTTC. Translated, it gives CASSLGSGNQETQYF.